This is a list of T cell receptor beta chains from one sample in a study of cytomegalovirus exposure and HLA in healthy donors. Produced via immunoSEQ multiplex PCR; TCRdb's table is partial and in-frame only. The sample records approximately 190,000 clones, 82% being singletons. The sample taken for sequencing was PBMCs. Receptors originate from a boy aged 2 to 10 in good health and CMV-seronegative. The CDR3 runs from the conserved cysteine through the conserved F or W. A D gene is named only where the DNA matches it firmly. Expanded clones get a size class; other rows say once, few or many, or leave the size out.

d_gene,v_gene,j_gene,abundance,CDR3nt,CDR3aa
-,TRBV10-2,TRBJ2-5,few,TGCGCCAGCAGTGAGGGCGAAAGGGGTTTCTGGACCCAGTACTTC,CASSEGERGFWTQYF
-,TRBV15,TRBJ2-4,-,TGTGCCACCAGCAGAGACATCTATACAGTAGCCAAAAACATTCAGTACTTC,CATSRDIYTVAKNIQYF
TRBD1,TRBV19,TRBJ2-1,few,TGTGCCAGTAGGAAGGGACAGCCCATTGACAATGAGCAGTTCTTC,CASRKGQPIDNEQFF
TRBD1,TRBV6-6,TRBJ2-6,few,TGTGCCAGCAGTTACACGACAGGGCCCGGGGCCAACGGCCTGACTTTC,CASSYTTGPGANGLTF
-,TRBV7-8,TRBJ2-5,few,TGTGCCAGCAGCCCTGAATACAGGGATGGGACCCAGTACTTC,CASSPEYRDGTQYF
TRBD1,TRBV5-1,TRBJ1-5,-,TGCGCCAGCAGCTTAGAACCCGGACAGGGAGGTCAGCCCCAGCATTTT,CASSLEPGQGGQPQHF
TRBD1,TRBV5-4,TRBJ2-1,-,TGTGCCAGCAGCCCAGGACAGGATTACAATGAGCAGTTCTTC,CASSPGQDYNEQFF
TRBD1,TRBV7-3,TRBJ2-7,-,TGTGCCAGCAGCCCAGGGACAGGGCCCTACGAGCAGTACTTC,CASSPGTGPYEQYF
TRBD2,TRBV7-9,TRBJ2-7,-,TGTTCCAGCAGCTTCCAGCTAGCGGGCCCCTACGAGCAGTACTTC,CSSSFQLAGPYEQYF
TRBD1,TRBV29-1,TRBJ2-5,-,TGCAGCGTTGAGTCCCGGGACAGGGGACGAGAGACCCAGTACTTC,CSVESRDRGRETQYF
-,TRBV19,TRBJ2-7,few,TGTGCCAGTAGTACACGGCACTACAGGTCAAACCCGTATTACGAGCAGTACTTC,CASSTRHYRSNPYYEQYF
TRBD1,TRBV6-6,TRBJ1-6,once,TGTGCCAGCAGTAACGGACAGGGGGTTTATTCACCCCTCCACTTT,CASSNGQGVYSPLHF
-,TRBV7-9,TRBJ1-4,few,TGTGCCAGCAGCTCCGTCCCTCGAACAGGGATTGGGGAAAAACTGTTTTTT,CASSSVPRTGIGEKLFF
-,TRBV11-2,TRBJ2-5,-,TGTGCCAGCAGCTTAGCGGGCAGTTCGGAGGCCCAGTACTTC,CASSLAGSSEAQYF
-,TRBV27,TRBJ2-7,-,TGTGCCAGCAGTGAGGGACTGCGGGGATACGAGCAGTACTTC,CASSEGLRGYEQYF
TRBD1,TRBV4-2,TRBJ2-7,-,TGTGCCAGCAGCCAAGGGGCCAGGGGGCTGTTCGAGCAGTACTTC,CASSQGARGLFEQYF
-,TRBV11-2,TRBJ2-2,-,TGTGCCAGCAGCGTCGTGGCCAGGGGCACCGGGGAGCTGTTTTTT,CASSVVARGTGELFF
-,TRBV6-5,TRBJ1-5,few,TGTGCCAGCAGTGGGCAGATCAATCAGCCCCAGCATTTT,CASSGQINQPQHF
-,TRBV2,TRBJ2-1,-,TGTGCCAGCAAAGCCCCACTAAAGAACAATGAGCAGTTCTTC,CASKAPLKNNEQFF
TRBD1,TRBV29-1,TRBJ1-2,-,TGCAGCGTTGACCCGGTGATTCGGGACAGGGTCTATGGCTACACCTTC,CSVDPVIRDRVYGYTF
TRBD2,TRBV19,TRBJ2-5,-,TGTGCCAGTAGTATAGAAGGGCGGCGGGGGGGCCCGAAGACCCAGTACTTC,CASSIEGRRGGPKTQYF
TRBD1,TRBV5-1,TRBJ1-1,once,TGCGCCAGCAGTGTAGCAGGGGGGCTGAACACTGAAGCTTTCTTT,CASSVAGGLNTEAFF
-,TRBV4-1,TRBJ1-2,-,TGCGCCAGCAGCCATGGATTGGGGGAAAGGAGGGTGTATGGCTACACCTTC,CASSHGLGERRVYGYTF
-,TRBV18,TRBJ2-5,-,TGTGCCAGCTCACCATCGGGGGGCCGGGAGACCCAGTACTTC,CASSPSGGRETQYF
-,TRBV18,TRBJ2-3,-,TGTGCCAGCTCACCACCGGCAAAACGGGGAGATACGCAGTATTTT,CASSPPAKRGDTQYF
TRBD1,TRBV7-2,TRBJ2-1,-,TGTGCCAGCAGCTTAGTGGGACAGGGCTACAATGAGCAGTTCTTC,CASSLVGQGYNEQFF
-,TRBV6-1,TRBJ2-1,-,TGTGCCGCTGCAGGACAGCCGTCGGGCAATGAGCAGTTCTTC,CAAAGQPSGNEQFF
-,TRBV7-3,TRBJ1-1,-,TGTGCCAGCAGCCATGAGGGCTACACTGAAGCTTTCTTT,CASSHEGYTEAFF
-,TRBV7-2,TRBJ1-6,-,TGTGCCAGCAGCCCGACTCCGGAAGACGGGTATAATTCACCCCTCCACTTT,CASSPTPEDGYNSPLHF
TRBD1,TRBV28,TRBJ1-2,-,TGTGCCAGCAGTATGCCCCGGACAGGACCCAACTATGGCTACACCTTC,CASSMPRTGPNYGYTF
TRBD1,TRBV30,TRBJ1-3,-,TGTGCCTGGAGTCGAAGACAGGGGTTTGGAAACACCATATATTTT,CAWSRRQGFGNTIYF